This TCR beta chain was found in a study of blood T cell repertoires in COVID-19. This clone was detected only a few times. Using immunoSEQ multiplex PCR, the repertoire was profiled, and TCRdb retains in-frame clones only, with some absent. The table shows 250,000 or so clones, with over 75% occurring only once. The ends were cut back, 3 bases at V and 5 bases at J, with 17 bases in the middle. The CDR3 has 15 amino acids. Germline CDR1 is SGDLS and CDR2 is YYNGEE. The V and J genes are TRBV9 and TRBJ1-2; possibly TRBD1 for D (6 bases). Sequencing was carried out using PBMCs or T cells enriched from blood (not recorded which). The receptor comes from a woman aged 50 to 65 who had recovered from COVID-19. The CDR3 here is CASSASGTNPYGYTF. CDR3 coding DNA: TGTGCCAGCAGCGCGTCCGGGACAAATCCTTATGGCTACACCTTC.